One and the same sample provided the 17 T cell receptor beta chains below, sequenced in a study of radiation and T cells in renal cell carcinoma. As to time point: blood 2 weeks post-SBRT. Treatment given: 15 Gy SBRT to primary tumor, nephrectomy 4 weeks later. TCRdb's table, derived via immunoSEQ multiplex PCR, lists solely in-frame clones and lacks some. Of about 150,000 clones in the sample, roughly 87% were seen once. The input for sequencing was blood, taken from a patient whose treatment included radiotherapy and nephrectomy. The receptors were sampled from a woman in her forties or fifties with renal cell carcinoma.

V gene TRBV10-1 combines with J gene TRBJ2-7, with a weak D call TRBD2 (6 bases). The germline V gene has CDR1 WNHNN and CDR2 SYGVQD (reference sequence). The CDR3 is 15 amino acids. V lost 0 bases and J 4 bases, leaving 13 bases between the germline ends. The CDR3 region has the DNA TGCGCCAGCAGTGAGTCAATAGCGGACCCTTACGAGCAGTACTTC. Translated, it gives CASSESIADPYEQYF.

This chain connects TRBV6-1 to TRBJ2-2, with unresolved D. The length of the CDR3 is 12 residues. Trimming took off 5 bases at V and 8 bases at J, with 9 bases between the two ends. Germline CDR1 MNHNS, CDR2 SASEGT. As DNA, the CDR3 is TGTGCCAGCAGTTCGGGTGTTGGGGAGCTGTTTTTT. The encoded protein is CASSSGVGELFF.

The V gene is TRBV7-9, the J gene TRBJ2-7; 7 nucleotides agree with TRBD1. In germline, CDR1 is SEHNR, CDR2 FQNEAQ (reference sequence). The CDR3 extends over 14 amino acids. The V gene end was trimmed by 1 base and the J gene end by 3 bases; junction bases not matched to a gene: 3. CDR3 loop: CASSLDRDSYEQYF. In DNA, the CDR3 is TGTGCCAGCAGCTTAGACCGGGACAGCTACGAGCAGTACTTC. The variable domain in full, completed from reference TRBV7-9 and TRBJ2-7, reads DTGVSQNPRHKITKRGQNVTFRCDPISEHNRLYWYRQTLGQGPEFLTYFQNEAQLEKSRLLSDRFSAERPKGSFSTLEIQRTEQGDSAMYLCASSLDRDSYEQYFGPGTRLTVT.

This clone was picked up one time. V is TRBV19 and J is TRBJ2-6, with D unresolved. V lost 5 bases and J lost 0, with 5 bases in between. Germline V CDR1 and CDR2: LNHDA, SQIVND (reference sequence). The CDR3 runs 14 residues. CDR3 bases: TGTGCCAGTAGTCCCGACTCTGGGGCCAACGTCCTGACTTTC. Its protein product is CASSPDSGANVLTF.

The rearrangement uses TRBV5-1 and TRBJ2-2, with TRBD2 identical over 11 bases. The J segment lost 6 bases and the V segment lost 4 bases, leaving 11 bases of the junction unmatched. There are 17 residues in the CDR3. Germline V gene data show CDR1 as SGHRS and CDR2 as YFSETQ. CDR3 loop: CASSHNAGTSGAGELFF. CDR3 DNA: TGCGCCAGCAGCCACAACGCCGGGACTAGCGGCGCCGGGGAGCTGTTTTTT. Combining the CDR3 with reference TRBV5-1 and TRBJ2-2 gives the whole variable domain KAGVTQTPRYLIKTRGQQVTLSCSPISGHRSVSWYQQTPGQGLQFLFEYFSETQRNKGNFPGRFSGRQFSNSRSEMNVSTLELGDSALYLCASSHNAGTSGAGELFFGEGSRLTVL.

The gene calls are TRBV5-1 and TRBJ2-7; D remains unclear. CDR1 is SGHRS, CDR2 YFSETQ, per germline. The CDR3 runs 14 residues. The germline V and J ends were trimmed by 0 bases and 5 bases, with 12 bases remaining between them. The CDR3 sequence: CASSLVGSQDEQYF. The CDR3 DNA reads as TGCGCCAGCAGCTTGGTGGGGTCTCAGGACGAGCAGTACTTC. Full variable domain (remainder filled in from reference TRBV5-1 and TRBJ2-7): KAGVTQTPRYLIKTRGQQVTLSCSPISGHRSVSWYQQTPGQGLQFLFEYFSETQRNKGNFPGRFSGRQFSNSRSEMNVSTLELGDSALYLCASSLVGSQDEQYFGPGTRLTVT.

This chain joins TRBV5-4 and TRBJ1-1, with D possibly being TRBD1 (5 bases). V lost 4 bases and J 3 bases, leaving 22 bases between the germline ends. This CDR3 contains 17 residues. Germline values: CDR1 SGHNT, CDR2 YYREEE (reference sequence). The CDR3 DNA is TGTGCCAGCAGCCCTCCTTTTGGTGGGGGAGTATACACTGAAGCTTTCTTT. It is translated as CASSPPFGGGVYTEAFF.

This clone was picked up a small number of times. DNA for the CDR3: TGTGCCAGCAGCCCCTACATGGGGAATGACTATGGCTACACCTTC. Its protein is CASSPYMGNDYGYTF. The rearrangement links TRBV7-8 to TRBJ1-2, with D unresolved. Germline-derived CDR1 and CDR2 are SGHVS and FQNEAQ. With 5 bases removed from V and 3 bases from J, the gap between germline ends came to 16 bases. This CDR3 spans 15 amino acids.

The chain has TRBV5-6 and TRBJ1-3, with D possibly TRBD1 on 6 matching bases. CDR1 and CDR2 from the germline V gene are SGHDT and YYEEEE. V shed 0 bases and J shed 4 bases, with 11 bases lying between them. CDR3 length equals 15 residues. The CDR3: CASSLGTGRGNTIYF. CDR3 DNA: TGTGCCAGCAGCTTGGGTACAGGGAGAGGAAACACCATATATTTT.

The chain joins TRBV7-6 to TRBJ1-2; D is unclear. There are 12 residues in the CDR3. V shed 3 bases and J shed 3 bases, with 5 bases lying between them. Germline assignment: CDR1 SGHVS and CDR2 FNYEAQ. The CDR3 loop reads CASSFGDYGYTF. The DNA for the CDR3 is TGTGCCAGCAGCTTCGGGGACTATGGCTACACCTTC.

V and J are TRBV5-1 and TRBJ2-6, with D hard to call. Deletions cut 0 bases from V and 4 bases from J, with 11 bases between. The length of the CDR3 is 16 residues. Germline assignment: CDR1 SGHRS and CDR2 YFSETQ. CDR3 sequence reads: CASSLVPLAGANVLTF. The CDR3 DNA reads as TGCGCCAGCAGCTTGGTACCCCTGGCCGGGGCCAACGTCCTGACTTTC.

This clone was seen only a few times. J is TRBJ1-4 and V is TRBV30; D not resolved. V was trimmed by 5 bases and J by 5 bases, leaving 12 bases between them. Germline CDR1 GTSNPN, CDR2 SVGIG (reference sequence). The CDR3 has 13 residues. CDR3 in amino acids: CAWQPGPNEKLFF. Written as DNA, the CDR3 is TGTGCCTGGCAACCCGGGCCGAATGAAAAACTGTTTTTT.

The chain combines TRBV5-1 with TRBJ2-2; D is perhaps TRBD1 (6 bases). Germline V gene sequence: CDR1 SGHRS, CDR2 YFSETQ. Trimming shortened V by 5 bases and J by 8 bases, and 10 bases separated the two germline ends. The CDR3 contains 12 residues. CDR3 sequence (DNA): TGCGCCAGCAGGCCCGGGACAGGGGAGCTGTTTTTT. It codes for CASRPGTGELFF.

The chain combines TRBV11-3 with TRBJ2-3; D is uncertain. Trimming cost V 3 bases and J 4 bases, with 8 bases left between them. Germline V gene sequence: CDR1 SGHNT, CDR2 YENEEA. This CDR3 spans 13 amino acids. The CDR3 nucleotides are TGTGCCAGCAGCTTCCGTGCCCCAGATACGCAGTATTTT. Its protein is CASSFRAPDTQYF.

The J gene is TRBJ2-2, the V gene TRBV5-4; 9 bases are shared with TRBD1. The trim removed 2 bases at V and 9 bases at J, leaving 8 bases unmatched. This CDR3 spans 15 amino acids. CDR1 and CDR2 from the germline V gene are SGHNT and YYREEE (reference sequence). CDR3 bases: TGTGCCAGCAGCTTAGGACAGGGGTTCGGCCGGGAGCTGTTTTTT. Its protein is CASSLGQGFGRELFF.

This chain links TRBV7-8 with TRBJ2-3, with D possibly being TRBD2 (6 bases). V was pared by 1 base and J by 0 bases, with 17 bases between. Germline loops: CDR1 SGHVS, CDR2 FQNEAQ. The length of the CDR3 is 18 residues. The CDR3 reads CASSLDRGLLRSTDTQYF. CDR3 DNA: TGTGCCAGCAGCTTAGATCGCGGACTACTAAGAAGCACAGATACGCAGTATTTT.

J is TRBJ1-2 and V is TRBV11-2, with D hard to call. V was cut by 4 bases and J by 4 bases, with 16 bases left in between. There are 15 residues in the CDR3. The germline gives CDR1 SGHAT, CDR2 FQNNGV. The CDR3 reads CASSSPRMDAYGYTF. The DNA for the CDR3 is TGTGCCAGCAGCTCCCCGCGGATGGACGCCTATGGCTACACCTTC.